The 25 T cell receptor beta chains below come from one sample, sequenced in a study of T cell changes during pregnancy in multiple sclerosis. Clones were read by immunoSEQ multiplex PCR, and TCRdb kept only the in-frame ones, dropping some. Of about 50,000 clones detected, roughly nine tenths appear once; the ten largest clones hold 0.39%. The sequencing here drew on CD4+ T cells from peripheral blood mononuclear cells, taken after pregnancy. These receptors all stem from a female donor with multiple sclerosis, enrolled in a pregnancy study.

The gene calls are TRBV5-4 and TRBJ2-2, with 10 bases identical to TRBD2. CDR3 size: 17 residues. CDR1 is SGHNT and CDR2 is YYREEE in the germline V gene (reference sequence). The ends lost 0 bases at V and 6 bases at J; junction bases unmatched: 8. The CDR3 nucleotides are TGTGCCAGCAGCTTGGTGCGGCTAGCGGGAGAACCCGGGGAGCTGTTTTTT. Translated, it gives CASSLVRLAGEPGELFF.

CDR3 in DNA: TGTGCCAGCAGCTTAGGGGCGGGACAGGGGACCACTGAAGCTTTCTTT. Its protein product is CASSLGAGQGTTEAFF. The chain joins TRBV7-2 to TRBJ1-1, with TRBD1 matching over 10 bases. Germline V lookup: CDR1 SGHTA, CDR2 FQGNSA. V dropped 1 base and J dropped 4; count of bases not matched to a gene: 6. The length of the CDR3 is 16 residues.

CDR3 nucleotides: TGCGCCAGCAGCTTGGGACAGGGCTACAATGAGCAGTTCTTC. It yields the protein CASSLGQGYNEQFF. This sequence joins TRBV5-1 and TRBJ2-1; 7 nucleotides agree with TRBD1. The V and J ends lost 0 bases and 3 bases, in that order; junction bases with no gene match: 0. The CDR3 runs to 14 residues. Germline V gene sequence: CDR1 SGHRS, CDR2 YFSETQ. Full variable domain (missing parts from reference TRBV5-1 and TRBJ2-1): KAGVTQTPRYLIKTRGQQVTLSCSPISGHRSVSWYQQTPGQGLQFLFEYFSETQRNKGNFPGRFSGRQFSNSRSEMNVSTLELGDSALYLCASSLGQGYNEQFFGPGTRLTVL.

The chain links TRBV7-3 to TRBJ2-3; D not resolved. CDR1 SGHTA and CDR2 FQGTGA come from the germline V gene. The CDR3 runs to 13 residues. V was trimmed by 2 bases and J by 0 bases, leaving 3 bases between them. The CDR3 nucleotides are TGTGCCAGCAGCTTAGGCAGCACAGATACGCAGTATTTT. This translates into CASSLGSTDTQYF.

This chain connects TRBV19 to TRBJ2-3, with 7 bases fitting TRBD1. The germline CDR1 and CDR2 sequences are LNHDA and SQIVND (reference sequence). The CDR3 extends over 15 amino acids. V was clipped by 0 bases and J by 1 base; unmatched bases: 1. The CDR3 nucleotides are TGTGCCAGTAGTATAGATGGGACAGGCACAGATACGCAGTATTTT. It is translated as CASSIDGTGTDTQYF.

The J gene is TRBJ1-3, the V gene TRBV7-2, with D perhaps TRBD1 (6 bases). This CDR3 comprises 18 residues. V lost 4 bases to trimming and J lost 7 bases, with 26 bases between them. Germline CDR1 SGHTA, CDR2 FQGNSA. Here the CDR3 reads CASSSHVPGPGGGNTIYF. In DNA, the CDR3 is TGTGCCAGCAGCTCTCACGTCCCGGGACCGGGAGGGGGTAACACCATATATTTT. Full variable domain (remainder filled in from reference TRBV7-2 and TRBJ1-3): GAGVSQSPSNKVTEKGKDVELRCDPISGHTALYWYRQSLGQGLEFLIYFQGNSAPDKSGLPSDRFSAERTGGSVSTLTIQRTQQEDSAVYLCASSSHVPGPGGGNTIYFGEGSWLTVV.

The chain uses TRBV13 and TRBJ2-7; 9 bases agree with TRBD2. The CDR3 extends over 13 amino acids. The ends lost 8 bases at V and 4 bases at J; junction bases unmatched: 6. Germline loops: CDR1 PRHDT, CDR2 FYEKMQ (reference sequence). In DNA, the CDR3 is TGTGCCAGCGGGCTAGCGGGATCATACGAGCAGTACTTC. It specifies CASGLAGSYEQYF.

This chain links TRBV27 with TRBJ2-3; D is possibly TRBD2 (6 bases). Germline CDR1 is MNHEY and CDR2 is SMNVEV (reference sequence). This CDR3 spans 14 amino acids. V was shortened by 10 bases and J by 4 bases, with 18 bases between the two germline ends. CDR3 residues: CATRSGQGADTQYF. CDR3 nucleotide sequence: TGTGCCACCCGTAGCGGACAAGGGGCAGATACGCAGTATTTT.

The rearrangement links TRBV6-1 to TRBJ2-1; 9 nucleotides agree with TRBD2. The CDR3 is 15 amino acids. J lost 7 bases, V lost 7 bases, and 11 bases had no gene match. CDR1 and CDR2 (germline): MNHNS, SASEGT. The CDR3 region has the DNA TGTGCCAGCAAAATAGAATCTAGCGGGATGAATGAGCAGTTCTTC. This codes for CASKIESSGMNEQFF.

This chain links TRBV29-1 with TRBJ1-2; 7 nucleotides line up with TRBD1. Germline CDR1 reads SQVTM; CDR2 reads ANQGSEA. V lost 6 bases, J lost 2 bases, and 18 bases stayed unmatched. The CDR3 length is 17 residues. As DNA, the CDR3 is TGCAGCGTACACATACAGGGGCGTGGGGGGACCAACTATGGCTACACCTTC. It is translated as CSVHIQGRGGTNYGYTF.

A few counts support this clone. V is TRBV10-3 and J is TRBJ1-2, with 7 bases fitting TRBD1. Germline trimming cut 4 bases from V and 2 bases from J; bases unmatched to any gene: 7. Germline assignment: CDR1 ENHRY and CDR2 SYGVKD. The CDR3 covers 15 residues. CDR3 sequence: CAISGTGADNYGYTF. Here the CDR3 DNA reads TGTGCCATCAGTGGAACAGGGGCCGACAACTATGGCTACACCTTC.

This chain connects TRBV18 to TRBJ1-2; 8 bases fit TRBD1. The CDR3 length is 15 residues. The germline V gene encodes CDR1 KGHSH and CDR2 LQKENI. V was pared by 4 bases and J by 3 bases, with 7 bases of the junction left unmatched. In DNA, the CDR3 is TGTGCCAGCTCACAGACGCCGGGACAGGACTATGGCTACACCTTC. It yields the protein CASSQTPGQDYGYTF. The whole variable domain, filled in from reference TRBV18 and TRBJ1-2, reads NAGVMQNPRHLVRRRGQEARLRCSPMKGHSHVYWYRQLPEEGLKFMVYLQKENIIDESGMPKERFSAEFPKEGPSILRIQQVVRGDSAAYFCASSQTPGQDYGYTFGSGTRLTVV.

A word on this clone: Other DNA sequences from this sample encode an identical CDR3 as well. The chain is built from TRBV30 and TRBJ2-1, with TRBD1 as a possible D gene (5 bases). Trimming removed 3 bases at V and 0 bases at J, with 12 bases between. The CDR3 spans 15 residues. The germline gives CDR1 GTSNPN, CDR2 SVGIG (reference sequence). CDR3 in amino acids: CAWREDRSSYNEQFF. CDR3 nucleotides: TGTGCCTGGAGGGAAGACAGAAGCTCCTACAATGAGCAGTTCTTC.

Here the CDR3 reads CASSYSIGSEPQHF. The CDR3 DNA reads TGTGCCAGCAGTTACTCGATCGGGTCTGAGCCCCAGCATTTT. V usage is TRBV6-5 and J usage is TRBJ1-5; D ambiguous. V was cut by 0 bases and J by 8 bases, with 11 bases left in between. Germline values: CDR1 MNHEY, CDR2 SVGAGI. The CDR3 loop spans 14 amino acids.

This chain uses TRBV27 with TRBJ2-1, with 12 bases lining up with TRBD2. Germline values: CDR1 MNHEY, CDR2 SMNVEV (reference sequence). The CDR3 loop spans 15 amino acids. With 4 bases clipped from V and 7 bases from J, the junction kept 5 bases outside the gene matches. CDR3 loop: CASSSSGRASNEQFF. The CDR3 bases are TGTGCCAGCAGTTCTAGCGGGAGGGCCTCAAATGAGCAGTTCTTC.

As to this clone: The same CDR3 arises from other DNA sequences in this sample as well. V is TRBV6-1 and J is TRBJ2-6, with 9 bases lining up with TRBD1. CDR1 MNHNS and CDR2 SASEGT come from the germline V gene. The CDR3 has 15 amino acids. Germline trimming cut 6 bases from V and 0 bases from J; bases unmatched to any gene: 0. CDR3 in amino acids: CASRTGGSGANVLTF. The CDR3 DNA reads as TGTGCCAGCAGGACAGGGGGCTCTGGGGCCAACGTCCTGACTTTC.

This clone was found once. As DNA, the CDR3 is TGTGCCAGCAGCGGGGACTCGAACGAGCCCCAGTACTTC. Translation gives CASSGDSNEPQYF. The chain carries TRBV5-4 and TRBJ2-5; a possible D gene is TRBD2 (6 bases). Trimming removed 4 bases at V and 9 bases at J, with 16 bases between. The CDR3 loop spans 13 amino acids. The germline CDR1 and CDR2 sequences are SGHNT and YYREEE (reference sequence).

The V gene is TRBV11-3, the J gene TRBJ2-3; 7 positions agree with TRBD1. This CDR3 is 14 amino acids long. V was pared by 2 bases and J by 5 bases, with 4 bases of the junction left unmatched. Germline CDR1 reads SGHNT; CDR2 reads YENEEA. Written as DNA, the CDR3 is TGTGCCAGCAGCTTAAACAGGGGAAAAGATACGCAGTATTTT. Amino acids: CASSLNRGKDTQYF. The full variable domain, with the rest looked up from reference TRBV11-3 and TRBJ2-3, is EAGVVQSPRYKIIEKKQPVAFWCNPISGHNTLYWYLQNLGQGPELLIRYENEEAVDDSQLPKDRFSAERLKGVDSTLKIQPAELGDSAVYLCASSLNRGKDTQYFGPGTRLTVL.

The CDR3 nucleotides read TGTGCCAGCAGTTTTTGGAGGGGGGACAGCTCCTACGAGCAGTACTTC. Translated: CASSFWRGDSSYEQYF. The chain links TRBV27 to TRBJ2-7; tentatively, D is TRBD1 (7 bases). V was clipped by 3 bases and J by 0 bases, with 15 bases between them. The CDR3 is 16 amino acids. Germline lookup yields CDR1 MNHEY and CDR2 SMNVEV (reference sequence).

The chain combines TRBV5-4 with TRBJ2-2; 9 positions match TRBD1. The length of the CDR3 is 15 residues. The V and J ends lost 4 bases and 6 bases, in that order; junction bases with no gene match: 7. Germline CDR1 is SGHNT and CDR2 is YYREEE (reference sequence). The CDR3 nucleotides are TGTGCCAGCAGCCGTAAGGACAGGGGTCCCGGGGAGCTGTTTTTT. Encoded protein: CASSRKDRGPGELFF.

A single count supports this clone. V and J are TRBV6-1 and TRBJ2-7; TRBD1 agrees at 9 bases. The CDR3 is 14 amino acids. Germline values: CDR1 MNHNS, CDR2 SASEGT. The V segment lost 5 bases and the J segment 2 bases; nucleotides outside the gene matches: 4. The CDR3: CASSTGDRAYEQYF. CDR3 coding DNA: TGTGCCAGCAGTACGGGGGACAGGGCCTACGAGCAGTACTTC.

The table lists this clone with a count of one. CDR3: CASSIYRGNAGELFF. The CDR3 coding sequence is TGTGCCAGTAGTATTTATCGGGGAAACGCCGGGGAGCTGTTTTTT. This chain uses TRBV19 with TRBJ2-2, with D perhaps TRBD2 (5 bases). CDR1 and CDR2 from the germline V gene are LNHDA and SQIVND (reference sequence). Trimming took off 3 bases at V and 6 bases at J, with 14 bases between the two ends. The CDR3 has 15 amino acids.

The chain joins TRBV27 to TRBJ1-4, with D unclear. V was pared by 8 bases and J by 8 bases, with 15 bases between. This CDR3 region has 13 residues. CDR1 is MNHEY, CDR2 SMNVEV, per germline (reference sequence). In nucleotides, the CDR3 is TGTGCCAGCGTGTTCAGGTACTTGGAAAAACTGTTTTTT. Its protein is CASVFRYLEKLFF.

The CDR3 region is CASVSSGRLDTQYF. The CDR3 DNA follows: TGTGCCAGCGTCTCTAGCGGGAGATTAGATACGCAGTATTTT. The chain joins TRBV6-1 to TRBJ2-3; 10 bases are shared with TRBD2. The CDR3 loop spans 14 amino acids. Germline CDR1 is MNHNS and CDR2 is SASEGT. After removal of 8 bases from V and 5 bases from J, the junction contained 7 bases not matched to a gene.

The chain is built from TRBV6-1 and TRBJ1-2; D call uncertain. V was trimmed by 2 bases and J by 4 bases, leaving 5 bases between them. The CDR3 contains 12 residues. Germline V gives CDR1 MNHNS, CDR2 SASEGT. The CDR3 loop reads CASSEILYGYTF. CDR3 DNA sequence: TGTGCCAGCAGTGAAATACTCTATGGCTACACCTTC.